One sample yielded the 24 T cell receptor beta chains listed below, sequenced in a study of blood T cell repertoires in COVID-19. Measured with immunoSEQ multiplex PCR; TCRdb has only the in-frame clones, and not every one. The sample includes 120,000 or so clones, around 70% of them seen just once. The source material was peripheral blood. The receptors were gathered from a man in his fifties or sixties with acute or convalescent COVID-19.

V gene TRBV18 combines with J gene TRBJ2-2; D is unclear. The CDR3 length is 14 residues. V was cut by 0 bases and J by 5 bases, with 7 bases left in between. Germline lookup yields CDR1 KGHSH and CDR2 LQKENI. For the CDR3, the DNA is TGTGCCAGCTCACCACCGTCGCTAACCGGGGAGCTGTTTTTT. Its protein product is CASSPPSLTGELFF.

The chain is built from TRBV7-9 and TRBJ2-3; 10 positions match TRBD1. In germline, CDR1 is SEHNR, CDR2 FQNEAQ (reference sequence). The V and J ends lost 5 bases and 6 bases, in that order; junction bases with no gene match: 8. This CDR3 has 15 residues. CDR3 sequence: CASSRGTGVPDTQYF. CDR3 bases: TGTGCCAGCAGCCGAGGGACAGGGGTTCCTGATACGCAGTATTTT.

This clone was counted a few times. The J gene is TRBJ1-5, the V gene TRBV6-2 or TRBV6-3; TRBD1 might be the D (6 bases). The CDR3 covers 15 residues. CDR1 is MNHEY and CDR2 is SVGEGT in the germline V gene. V shed 4 bases and J shed 4 bases, with 14 bases lying between them. The CDR3 loop is CASSSPQGLNQPQHF. The CDR3 bases are TGTGCCAGCAGTTCCCCACAGGGTTTGAATCAGCCCCAGCATTTT.

The chain recombines TRBV28 with TRBJ2-7, with a possible D match to TRBD1 (6 bases). Germline lookup yields CDR1 MDHEN and CDR2 SYDVKM. Trimming pared 5 bases from V and 6 bases from J, leaving 20 bases between. The CDR3 covers 15 residues. The CDR3 reads CASSPSGTRGLEQYF. The CDR3 coding sequence is TGTGCCAGCAGTCCATCCGGGACAAGAGGGCTCGAGCAGTACTTC.

The chain joins TRBV11-2 to TRBJ2-7; TRBD1 aligns across 7 bases. Germline CDR1 SGHAT, CDR2 FQNNGV. Trimming took 4 bases from V and 3 from J; bases not matched to a gene: 9. The CDR3 has 15 residues. CDR3 protein: CASSSLTGKYYEQYF. CDR3 nucleotide sequence: TGTGCCAGCAGCTCCCTGACAGGGAAATACTACGAGCAGTACTTC.

The genes are TRBV5-1 and TRBJ1-2, with TRBD1 matching over 8 bases. Germline trimming cut 4 bases from V and 4 bases from J; bases unmatched to any gene: 9. The length of the CDR3 is 15 residues. The germline CDR1 and CDR2 sequences are SGHRS and YFSETQ. CDR3 nucleotide sequence: TGCGCCAGCAGCCCCGAGGGACAGGTACGCTATGGCTACACCTTC. Protein product: CASSPEGQVRYGYTF.

The rearrangement joins TRBV6-4 to TRBJ2-2; weak D call: TRBD2 (7 bases). This CDR3 contains 15 residues. CDR1 is MRHNA, CDR2 SNTAGT, per germline. Trimming took off 6 bases at V and 5 bases at J, with 16 bases between the two ends. The CDR3 DNA reads as TGTGCCAGCAGCCGGGAGGCAGGGGATACCGGGGAGCTGTTTTTT. Its protein is CASSREAGDTGELFF.

This clone was seen a few times. This chain joins TRBV11-2 and TRBJ2-2; perhaps TRBD2 as D (5 bases). Germline CDR1 reads SGHAT; CDR2 reads FQNNGV. Trimming removed 1 base at V and 8 bases at J, with 11 bases between. The CDR3 is 14 residues long. CDR3 bases: TGTGCCAGCAGCTTAGGTTCGGGGAAAGGGGAGCTGTTTTTT. Protein product: CASSLGSGKGELFF.

The chain uses TRBV14 and TRBJ2-1, with TRBD2 identical over 11 bases. The V and J ends lost 4 bases and 2 bases, in that order; junction bases with no gene match: 1. This CDR3 spans 15 amino acids. Germline CDR1 and CDR2: SGHDN and FVKESK. CDR3 sequence (DNA): TGTGCCAGCAGCCGGACTAGCGGGCCCTACAATGAGCAGTTCTTC. Its translation is CASSRTSGPYNEQFF.

The genes are TRBV5-1 and TRBJ1-2; 9 nucleotides agree with TRBD1. J was trimmed by 6 bases and V by 0 bases; bases with no gene match: 6. This CDR3 has 15 residues. Germline assignment: CDR1 SGHRS and CDR2 YFSETQ. CDR3 loop: CASSLEGQGLHGYTF. CDR3 coding DNA: TGCGCCAGCAGCTTGGAGGGACAGGGCTTGCATGGCTACACCTTC.

This clone occurred many times. The chain joins TRBV6-5 to TRBJ1-1; D possibly corresponds to TRBD1 (5 bases). The length of the CDR3 is 15 residues. The V and J ends lost 0 bases and 4 bases respectively, with 12 bases between them. Germline V gene lookup returns CDR1 MNHEY and CDR2 SVGAGI. The DNA of the CDR3 is TGTGCCAGCAGTTACTCGAACCAGGGCGGCACTGAAGCTTTCTTT. Encoded protein: CASSYSNQGGTEAFF.

V and J are TRBV5-1 and TRBJ2-3; D call uncertain. The CDR3 has 13 residues. The ends were cut back, 2 bases at V and 1 base at J, with 5 bases in the middle. Looked up from germline, CDR1 is SGHRS and CDR2 is YFSETQ. The CDR3 DNA reads TGCGCCAGCAGCTTATTCGGCACAGATACGCAGTATTTT. Its translation is CASSLFGTDTQYF.

The chain recombines TRBV12-3 or TRBV12-4 with TRBJ1-2; D possibly corresponds to TRBD1 (6 bases). The V end was cut by 3 bases, the J end by 6 bases, with 8 bases between. The CDR3 contains 12 residues. The CDR3 spells CASSLDRHGYTF. DNA for the CDR3: TGTGCCAGCAGTTTGGACAGACATGGCTACACCTTC.

The chain joins TRBV28 to TRBJ2-1; TRBD1 agrees at 7 bases. Germline V gene lookup returns CDR1 MDHEN and CDR2 SYDVKM. The CDR3 has 14 amino acids. V trimming: 5 bases; J trimming: 7 bases; junction bases outside the gene matches: 8. CDR3 amino acids: CASSARTGRNEQFF. The CDR3 DNA reads TGTGCCAGCAGTGCCCGGACAGGACGAAATGAGCAGTTCTTC.

DNA of the CDR3: TGTGCCAGCAGCCGACCGGACAGGGGGGAATCACCCCTCCACTTT. This codes for CASSRPDRGESPLHF. This chain uses TRBV7-9 with TRBJ1-6, with 10 bases lining up with TRBD1. Germline CDR1 reads SEHNR; CDR2 reads FQNEAQ (reference sequence). Losses at the gene ends were 5 bases for V and 10 bases for J; bases not matched to a gene: 8. This CDR3 spans 15 amino acids.

This chain joins TRBV7-6 and TRBJ1-2, with D possibly matching TRBD1 (5 bases). The CDR3 has 16 amino acids. The V gene's germline CDR1 is SGHVS and CDR2 FNYEAQ. V was shortened by 5 bases and J by 4 bases, with 20 bases between the two germline ends. The CDR3 is CASSPQTLGATYGYTF. CDR3 coding DNA: TGTGCCAGCAGCCCACAAACTCTTGGGGCTACCTATGGCTACACCTTC.

This clone showed up just a few times. The chain is built from TRBV13 and TRBJ2-4; D is perhaps TRBD2 (6 bases). The CDR3 totals 14 residues. Trimming removed 6 bases at V and 1 base at J, with 10 bases between. Germline CDR1 reads PRHDT; CDR2 reads FYEKMQ (reference sequence). The CDR3 is CASSERGAKNIQYF. The CDR3 DNA follows: TGTGCCAGCAGTGAACGGGGGGCCAAAAACATTCAGTACTTC.

The sample holds one count of this clone. This sequence joins TRBV21-1 and TRBJ2-7; the table's D gene call, TRBD2, was not cross checked with the DNA. TRBV21-1 is flagged as a pseudogene. This CDR3 has 13 amino acids. This CDR3 reads CASSKGLSYEQYF. The CDR3 nucleotides are TGTGCCAGCAGCAAAGGACTTTCCTACGAGCAGTACTTC.

The chain carries TRBV18 and TRBJ2-5; 8 bases are a match to TRBD2. CDR1 KGHSH and CDR2 LQKENI come from the germline V gene. V lost 0 bases and J lost 2; bases outside the gene matches: 14. This CDR3 has 19 residues. The CDR3 loop is CASSPPNRGRSLQQETQYF. The CDR3 DNA sequence: TGTGCCAGCTCACCACCGAACCGCGGGAGGTCCCTACAACAAGAGACCCAGTACTTC.

The gene calls are TRBV24-1 and TRBJ1-2, with 7 bases fitting TRBD1. The length of the CDR3 is 15 residues. Trimming removed 3 bases from V and 8 bases from J; junction bases left unmatched: 11. From germline, CDR1 is KGHDR and CDR2 SFDVKD. The CDR3 DNA follows: TGTGCCACCAGTGATGGGGTCAGGGGGGTCGACGGCTACACCTTC. Protein sequence: CATSDGVRGVDGYTF.

The chain links TRBV6-5 to TRBJ1-5; no definite D call. In germline, CDR1 is MNHEY, CDR2 SVGAGI. Trimming pared 0 bases from V and 6 bases from J, leaving 15 bases between. The CDR3 covers 16 residues. CDR3 sequence: CASSYSYGDGGQPQHF. The CDR3 nucleotides read TGTGCCAGCAGTTACTCGTACGGGGATGGTGGTCAGCCCCAGCATTTT.

The chain carries TRBV11-2 and TRBJ2-7, with 12 bases fitting TRBD1. CDR3 length: 14 amino acids. With V trimmed by 3 bases and J by 7 bases, 4 bases remained unmatched. Germline CDR1 SGHAT, CDR2 FQNNGV. The CDR3 loop reads CASSLGDRGREQYF. The CDR3, as DNA: TGTGCCAGCAGCTTGGGGGACAGGGGGCGTGAGCAGTACTTC.

This clone has more than one count but fewer than ten. V is TRBV6-1 and J is TRBJ2-7; no clear D. This CDR3 region has 15 residues. Per the germline V gene, CDR1 is MNHNS and CDR2 is SASEGT. The V and J ends lost 1 base and 5 bases respectively, with 15 bases between them. The CDR3 DNA follows: TGTGCCAGCAGTGAAGTATCAGGTTGGATCGACGAGCAGTACTTC. It specifies CASSEVSGWIDEQYF.

This clone was observed a few times. The CDR3, as DNA: TGTGCCAGCAGCTCCTCGGTTGAATATTGGGAGGCTTTCTTT. Encoded protein: CASSSSVEYWEAFF. The chain uses TRBV5-5 and TRBJ1-1; D gene uncertain. V lost 3 bases and J 11 bases, leaving 20 bases between the germline ends. This CDR3 spans 14 amino acids. CDR1 SGHKS and CDR2 YYEKEE come from the germline V gene (reference sequence).